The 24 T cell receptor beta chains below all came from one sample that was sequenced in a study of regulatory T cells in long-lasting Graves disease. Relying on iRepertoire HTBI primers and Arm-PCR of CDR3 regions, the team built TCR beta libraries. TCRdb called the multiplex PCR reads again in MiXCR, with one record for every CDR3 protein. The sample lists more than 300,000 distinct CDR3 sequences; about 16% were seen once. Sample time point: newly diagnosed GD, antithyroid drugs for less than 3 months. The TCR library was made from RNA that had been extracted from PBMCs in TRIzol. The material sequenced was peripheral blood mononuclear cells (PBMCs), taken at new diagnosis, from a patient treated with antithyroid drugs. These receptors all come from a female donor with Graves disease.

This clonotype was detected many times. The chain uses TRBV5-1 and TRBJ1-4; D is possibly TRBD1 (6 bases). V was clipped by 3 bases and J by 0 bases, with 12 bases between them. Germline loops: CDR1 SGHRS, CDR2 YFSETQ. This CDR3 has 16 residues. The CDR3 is CASSSVGGTTNEKLFF. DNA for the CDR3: TGCGCCAGCAGCTCGGTAGGGGGAACAACTAATGAAAAACTGTTTTTT.

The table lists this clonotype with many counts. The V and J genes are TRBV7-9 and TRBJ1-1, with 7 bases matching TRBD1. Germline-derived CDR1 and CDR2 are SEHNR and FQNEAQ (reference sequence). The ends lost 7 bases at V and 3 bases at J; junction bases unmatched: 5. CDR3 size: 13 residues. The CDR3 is CASIPGQYTEAFF. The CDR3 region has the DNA TGTGCCAGCATCCCGGGACAGTACACTGAAGCTTTCTTT.

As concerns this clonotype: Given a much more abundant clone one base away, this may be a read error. CDR3 sequence: CASKRGGASYEQYF. The CDR3 nucleotides read TGCGCCAGCAAGCGGGGGGGCGCCTCCTACGAGCAGTACTTC. The rearrangement uses TRBV5-1 and TRBJ2-7; TRBD2 matches 10 bases. The CDR3 loop spans 14 amino acids. Germline values: CDR1 SGHRS, CDR2 YFSETQ. V lost 6 bases to trimming and J lost 0 bases; unmatched junction nucleotides: 3. Together with reference TRBV5-1 and TRBJ2-7, the CDR3 gives the full variable domain: KAGVTQTPRYLIKTRGQQVTLSCSPISGHRSVSWYQQTPGQGLQFLFEYFSETQRNKGNFPGRFSGRQFSNSRSEMNVSTLELGDSALYLCASKRGGASYEQYFGPGTRLTVT.

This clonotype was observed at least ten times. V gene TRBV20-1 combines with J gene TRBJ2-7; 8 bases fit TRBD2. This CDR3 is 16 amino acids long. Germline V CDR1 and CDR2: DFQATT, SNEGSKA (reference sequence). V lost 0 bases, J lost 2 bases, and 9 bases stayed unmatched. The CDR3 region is CSARDQPGLGTYEQYF. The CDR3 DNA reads TGCAGTGCTAGAGATCAACCGGGACTAGGAACCTACGAGCAGTACTTC.

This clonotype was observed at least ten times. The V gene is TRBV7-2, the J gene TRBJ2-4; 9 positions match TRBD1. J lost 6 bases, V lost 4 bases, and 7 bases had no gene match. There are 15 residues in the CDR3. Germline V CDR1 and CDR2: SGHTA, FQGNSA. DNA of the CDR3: TGTGCCAGCAGCTCGTCCGACAGGGGGTTAAACATTCAGTACTTC. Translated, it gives CASSSSDRGLNIQYF.

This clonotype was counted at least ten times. DNA for the CDR3: TGTGCCAGTAGTATAGGGCCAGCAACCTACGAGCAGTACTTC. Translated: CASSIGPATYEQYF. V usage is TRBV19 and J usage is TRBJ2-7; D gene uncertain. The CDR3 is 14 residues long. CDR1 and CDR2 (germline): LNHDA, SQIVND (reference sequence). The V gene lost 1 base and the J gene lost 2 bases, with 9 bases spanning the gap.

CDR3 DNA: TGTGCCAGCAGTTTTGTAGGGGCAGATGGCTACACCTTC. Amino acids: CASSFVGADGYTF. The chain is built from TRBV28 and TRBJ1-2, with D tentatively TRBD1 (5 bases). The CDR3 runs to 13 residues. Germline V gives CDR1 MDHEN, CDR2 SYDVKM. Trimming stripped 3 bases from V and 6 bases from J, with 11 bases between.

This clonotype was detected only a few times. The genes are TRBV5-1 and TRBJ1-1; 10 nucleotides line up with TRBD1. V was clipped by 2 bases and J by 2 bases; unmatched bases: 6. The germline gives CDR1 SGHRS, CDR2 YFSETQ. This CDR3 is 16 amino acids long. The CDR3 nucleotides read TGCGCCAGCAGCTTCACGGGGACAGGGGCTAACACTGAAGCTTTCTTT. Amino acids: CASSFTGTGANTEAFF.

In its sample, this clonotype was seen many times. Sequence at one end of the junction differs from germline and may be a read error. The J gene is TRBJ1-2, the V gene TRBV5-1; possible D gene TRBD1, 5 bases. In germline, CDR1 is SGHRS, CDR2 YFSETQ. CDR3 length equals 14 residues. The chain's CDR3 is CASSSRGRQHGYTF. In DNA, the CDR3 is TGTGCCAGCAGCTCGCGGGGCAGGCAGCATGGCTACACCTTC.

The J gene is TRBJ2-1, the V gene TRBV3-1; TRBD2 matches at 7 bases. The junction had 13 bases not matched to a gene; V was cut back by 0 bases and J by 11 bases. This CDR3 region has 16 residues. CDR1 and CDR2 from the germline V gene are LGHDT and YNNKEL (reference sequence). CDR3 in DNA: TGTGCCAGCAGCCAAGATAGTAGGCGGGAGAAGCATAAGCAGTTCTTC. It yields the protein CASSQDSRREKHKQFF.

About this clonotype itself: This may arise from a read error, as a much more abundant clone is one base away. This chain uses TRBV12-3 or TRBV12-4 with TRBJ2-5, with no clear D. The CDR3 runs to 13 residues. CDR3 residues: CASSSPIQETRYF. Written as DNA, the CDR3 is TGTGCCAGCAGTTCTCCCATACAAGAGACCCGGTACTTC.

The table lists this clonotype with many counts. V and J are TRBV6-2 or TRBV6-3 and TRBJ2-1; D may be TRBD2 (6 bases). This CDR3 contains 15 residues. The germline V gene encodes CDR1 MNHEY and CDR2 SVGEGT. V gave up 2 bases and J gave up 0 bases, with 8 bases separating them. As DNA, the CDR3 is TGTGCCAGCAGTTACCGGGAGCGCTCCTACAATGAGCAGTTCTTC. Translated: CASSYRERSYNEQFF.

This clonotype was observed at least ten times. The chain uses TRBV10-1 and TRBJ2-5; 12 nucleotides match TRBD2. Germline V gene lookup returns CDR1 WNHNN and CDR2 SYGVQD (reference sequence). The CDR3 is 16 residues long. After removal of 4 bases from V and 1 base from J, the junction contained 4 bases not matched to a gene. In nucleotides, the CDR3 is TGCGCCAGCAGTGTTGGACTAGCGGGGACCCAAGAGACCCAGTACTTC. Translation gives CASSVGLAGTQETQYF.

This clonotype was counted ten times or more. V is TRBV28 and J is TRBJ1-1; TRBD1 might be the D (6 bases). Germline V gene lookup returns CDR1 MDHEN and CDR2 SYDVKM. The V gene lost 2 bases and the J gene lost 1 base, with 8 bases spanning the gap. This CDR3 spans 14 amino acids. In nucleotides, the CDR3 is TGTGCCAGCAGTTTACTCAGGGGGAACACTGAAGCTTTCTTT. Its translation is CASSLLRGNTEAFF. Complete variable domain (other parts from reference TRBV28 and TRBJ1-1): DVKVTQSSRYLVKRTGEKVFLECVQDMDHENMFWYRQDPGLGLRLIYFSYDVKMKEKGDIPEGYSVSREKKERFSLILESASTNQTSMYLCASSLLRGNTEAFFGQGTRLTVV.

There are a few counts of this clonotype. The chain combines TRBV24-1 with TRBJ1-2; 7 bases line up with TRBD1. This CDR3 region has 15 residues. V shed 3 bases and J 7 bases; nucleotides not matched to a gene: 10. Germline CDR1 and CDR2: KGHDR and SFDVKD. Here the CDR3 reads CATSDPGTAFPGYTF. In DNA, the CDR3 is TGTGCCACCAGTGATCCCGGGACAGCTTTCCCTGGCTACACCTTC.

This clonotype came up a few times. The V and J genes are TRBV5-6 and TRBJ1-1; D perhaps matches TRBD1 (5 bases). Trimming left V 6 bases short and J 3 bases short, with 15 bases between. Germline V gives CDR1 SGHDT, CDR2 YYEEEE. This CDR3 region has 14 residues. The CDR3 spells CASTLMGVYTEAFF. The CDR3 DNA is TGTGCCAGCACCCTCATGGGGGTCTACACTGAAGCTTTCTTT.

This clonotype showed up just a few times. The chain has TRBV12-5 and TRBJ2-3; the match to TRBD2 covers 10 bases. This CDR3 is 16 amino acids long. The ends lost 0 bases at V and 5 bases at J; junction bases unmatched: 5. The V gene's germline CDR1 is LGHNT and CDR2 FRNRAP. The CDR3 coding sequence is TGTGCTAGTGGTTTGGTACTAGCGGGGTCGGGAGATACGCAGTATTTT. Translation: CASGLVLAGSGDTQYF.

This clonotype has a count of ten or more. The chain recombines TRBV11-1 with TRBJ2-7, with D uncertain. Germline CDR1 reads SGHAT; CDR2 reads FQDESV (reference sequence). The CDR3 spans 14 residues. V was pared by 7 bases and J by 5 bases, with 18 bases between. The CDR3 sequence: CASTPRRGSDEQYF. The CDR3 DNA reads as TGTGCCAGCACCCCCAGGCGAGGATCGGACGAGCAGTACTTC. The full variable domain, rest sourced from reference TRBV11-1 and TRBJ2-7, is EAEVAQSPRYKITEKSQAVAFWCDPISGHATLYWYRQILGQGPELLVQFQDESVVDDSQLPKDRFSAERLKGVDSTLKIQPAELGDSAMYLCASTPRRGSDEQYFGPGTRLTVT.

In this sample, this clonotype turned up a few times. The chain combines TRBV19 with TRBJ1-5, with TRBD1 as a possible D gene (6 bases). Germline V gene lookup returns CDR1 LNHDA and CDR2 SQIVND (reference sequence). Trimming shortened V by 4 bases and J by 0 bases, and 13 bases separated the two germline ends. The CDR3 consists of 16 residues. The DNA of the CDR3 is TGTGCCAGTAGTAGGGGAGGACAGTATAGCAATCAGCCCCAGCATTTT. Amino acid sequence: CASSRGGQYSNQPQHF.

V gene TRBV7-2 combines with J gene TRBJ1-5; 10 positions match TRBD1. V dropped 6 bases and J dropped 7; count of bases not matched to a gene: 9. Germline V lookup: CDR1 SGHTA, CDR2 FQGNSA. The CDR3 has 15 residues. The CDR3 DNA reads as TGTGCCAGCAGAGACCCCGGGACAGGGGTCCAGCCCCAGCATTTT. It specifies CASRDPGTGVQPQHF.

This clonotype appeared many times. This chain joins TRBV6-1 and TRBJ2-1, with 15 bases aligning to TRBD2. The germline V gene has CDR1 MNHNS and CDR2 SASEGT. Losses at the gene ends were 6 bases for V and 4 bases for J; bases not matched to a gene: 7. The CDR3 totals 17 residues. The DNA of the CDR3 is TGTGCCAGCAGCCGAAGGACTAGCGGGAGGGTTTACAATGAGCAGTTCTTC. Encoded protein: CASSRRTSGRVYNEQFF.

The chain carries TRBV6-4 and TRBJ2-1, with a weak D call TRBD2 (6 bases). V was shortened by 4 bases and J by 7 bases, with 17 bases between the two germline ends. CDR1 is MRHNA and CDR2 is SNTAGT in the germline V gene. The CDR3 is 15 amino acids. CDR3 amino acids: CASSVTGTSINEQFF. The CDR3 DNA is TGTGCCAGCAGTGTCACCGGGACTTCAATTAATGAGCAGTTCTTC.

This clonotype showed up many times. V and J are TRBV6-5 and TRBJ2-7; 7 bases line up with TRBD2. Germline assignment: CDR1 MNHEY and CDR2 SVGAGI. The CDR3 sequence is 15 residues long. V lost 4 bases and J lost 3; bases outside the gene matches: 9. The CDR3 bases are TGTGCCAGCAGTTCCGCGCTAGCGGATTTCTACGAGCAGTACTTC. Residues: CASSSALADFYEQYF.

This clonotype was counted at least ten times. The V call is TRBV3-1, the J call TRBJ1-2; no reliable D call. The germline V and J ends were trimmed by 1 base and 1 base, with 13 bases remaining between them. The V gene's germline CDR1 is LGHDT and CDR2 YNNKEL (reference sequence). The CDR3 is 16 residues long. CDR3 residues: CASSQVSRAVNYGYTF. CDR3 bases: TGTGCCAGCAGCCAAGTGTCTAGGGCAGTTAACTATGGCTACACCTTC. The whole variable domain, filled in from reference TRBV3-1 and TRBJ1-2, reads DTAVSQTPKYLVTQMGNDKSIKCEQNLGHDTMYWYKQDSKKFLKIMFSYNNKELIINETVPNRFSPKSPDKAHLNLHINSLELGDSAVYFCASSQVSRAVNYGYTFGSGTRLTVV.